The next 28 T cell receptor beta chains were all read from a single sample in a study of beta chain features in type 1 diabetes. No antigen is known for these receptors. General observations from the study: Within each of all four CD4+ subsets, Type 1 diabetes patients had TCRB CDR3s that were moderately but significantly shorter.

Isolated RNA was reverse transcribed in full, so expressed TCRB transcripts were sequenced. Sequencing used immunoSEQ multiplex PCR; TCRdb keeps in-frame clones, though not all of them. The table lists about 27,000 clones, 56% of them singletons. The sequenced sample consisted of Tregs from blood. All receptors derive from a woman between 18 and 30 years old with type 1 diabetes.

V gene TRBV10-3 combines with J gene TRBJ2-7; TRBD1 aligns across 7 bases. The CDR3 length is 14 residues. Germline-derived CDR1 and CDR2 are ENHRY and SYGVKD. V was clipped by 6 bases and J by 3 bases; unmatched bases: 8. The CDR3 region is CAISSSRGSYEQYF. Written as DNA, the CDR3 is TGTGCCATCAGCAGTTCCAGGGGGAGCTACGAGCAGTACTTC.

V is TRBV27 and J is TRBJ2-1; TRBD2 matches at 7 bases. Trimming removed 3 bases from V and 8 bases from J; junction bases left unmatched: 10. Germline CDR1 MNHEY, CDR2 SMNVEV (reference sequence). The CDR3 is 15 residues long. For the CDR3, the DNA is TGTGCCAGCAGTTTGGTACTAGCGAACCGCGATGAGCAGTTCTTC. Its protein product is CASSLVLANRDEQFF.

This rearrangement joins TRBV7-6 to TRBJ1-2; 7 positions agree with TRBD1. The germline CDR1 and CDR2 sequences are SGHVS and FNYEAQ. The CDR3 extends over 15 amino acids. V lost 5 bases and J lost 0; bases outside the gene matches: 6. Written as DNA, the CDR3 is TGTGCCAGCAGCCCTGAACAGGGGCCTAACTATGGCTACACCTTC. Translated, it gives CASSPEQGPNYGYTF.

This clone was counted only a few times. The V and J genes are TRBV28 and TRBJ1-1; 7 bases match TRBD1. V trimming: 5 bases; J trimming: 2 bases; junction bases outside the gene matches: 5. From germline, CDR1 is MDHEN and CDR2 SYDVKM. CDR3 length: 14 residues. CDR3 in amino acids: CASSPRTGNTEAFF. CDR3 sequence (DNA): TGTGCCAGCAGTCCCAGGACAGGCAACACTGAAGCTTTCTTT.

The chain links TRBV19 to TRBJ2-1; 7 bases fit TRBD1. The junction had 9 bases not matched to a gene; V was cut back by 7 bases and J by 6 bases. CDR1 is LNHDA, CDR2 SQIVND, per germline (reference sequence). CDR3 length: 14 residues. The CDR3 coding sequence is TGTGCCAGTACCCTTCGGGCAGGGGGCAATGAGCAGTTCTTC. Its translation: CASTLRAGGNEQFF.

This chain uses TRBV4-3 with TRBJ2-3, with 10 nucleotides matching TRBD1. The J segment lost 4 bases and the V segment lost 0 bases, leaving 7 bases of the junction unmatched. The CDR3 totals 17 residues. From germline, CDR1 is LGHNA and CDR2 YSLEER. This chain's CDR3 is CASSQDWGGTGADTQYF. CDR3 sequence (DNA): TGCGCCAGCAGCCAAGATTGGGGCGGGACAGGGGCAGATACGCAGTATTTT.

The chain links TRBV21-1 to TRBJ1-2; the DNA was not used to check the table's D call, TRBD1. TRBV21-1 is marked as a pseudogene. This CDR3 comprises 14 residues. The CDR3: CASSFKGQGAGYTF. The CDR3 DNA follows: TGTGCCAGCAGCTTCAAAGGGCAGGGGGCTGGCTACACCTTC.

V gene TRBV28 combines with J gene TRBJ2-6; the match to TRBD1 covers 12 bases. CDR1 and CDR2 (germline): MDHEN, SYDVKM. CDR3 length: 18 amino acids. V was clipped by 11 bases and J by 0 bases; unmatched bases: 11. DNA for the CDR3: TGTGCCGCCGGGACAGGGGGCCTCCGTTACTCTGGGGCCAACGTCCTGACTTTC. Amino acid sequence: CAAGTGGLRYSGANVLTF.

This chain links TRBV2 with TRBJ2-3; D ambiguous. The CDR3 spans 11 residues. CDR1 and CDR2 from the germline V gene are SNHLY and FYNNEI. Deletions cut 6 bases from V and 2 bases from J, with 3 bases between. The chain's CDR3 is CASSYTDTQYF. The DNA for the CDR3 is TGTGCCAGCAGCTACACAGATACGCAGTATTTT.

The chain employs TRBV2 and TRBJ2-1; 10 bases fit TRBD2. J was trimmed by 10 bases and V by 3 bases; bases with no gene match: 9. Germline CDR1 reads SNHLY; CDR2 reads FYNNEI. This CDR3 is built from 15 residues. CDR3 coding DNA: TGTGCCAGCAGTGAGGAAAGCGGGAGGGGCGGGGAGCAGTTCTTC. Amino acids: CASSEESGRGGEQFF. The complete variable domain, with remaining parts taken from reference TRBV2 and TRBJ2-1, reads EPEVTQTPSHQVTQMGQEVILRCVPISNHLYFYWYRQILGQKVEFLVSFYNNEISEKSEIFDDQFSVERPDGSNFTLKIRSTKLEDSAMYFCASSEESGRGGEQFFGPGTRLTVL.

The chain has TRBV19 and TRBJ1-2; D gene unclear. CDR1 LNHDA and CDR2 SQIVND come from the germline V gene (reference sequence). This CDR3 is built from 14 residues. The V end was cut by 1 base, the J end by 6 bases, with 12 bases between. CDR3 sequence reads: CASSIVGGQNGYTF. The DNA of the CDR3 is TGTGCCAGTAGTATAGTCGGAGGGCAGAATGGCTACACCTTC.

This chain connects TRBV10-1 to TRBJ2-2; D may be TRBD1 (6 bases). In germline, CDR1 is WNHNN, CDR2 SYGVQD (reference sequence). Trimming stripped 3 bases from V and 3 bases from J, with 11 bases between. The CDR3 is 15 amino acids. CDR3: CASSDPNRDTGELFF. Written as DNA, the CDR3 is TGCGCCAGCAGTGACCCGAACAGGGACACCGGGGAGCTGTTTTTT.

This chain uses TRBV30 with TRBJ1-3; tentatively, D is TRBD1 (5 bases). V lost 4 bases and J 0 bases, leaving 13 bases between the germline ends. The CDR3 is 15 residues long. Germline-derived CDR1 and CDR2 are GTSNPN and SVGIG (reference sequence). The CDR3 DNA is TGTGCCTGGAAGGCAGGGTACTTCTCTGGAAACACCATATATTTT. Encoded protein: CAWKAGYFSGNTIYF.

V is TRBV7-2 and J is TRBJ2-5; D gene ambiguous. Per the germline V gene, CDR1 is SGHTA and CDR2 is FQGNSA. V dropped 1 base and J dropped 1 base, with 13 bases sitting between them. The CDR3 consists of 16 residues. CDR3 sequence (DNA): TGTGCCAGCAGCTTAGTTTATGGAGAACTCCAAGAGACCCAGTACTTC. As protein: CASSLVYGELQETQYF.

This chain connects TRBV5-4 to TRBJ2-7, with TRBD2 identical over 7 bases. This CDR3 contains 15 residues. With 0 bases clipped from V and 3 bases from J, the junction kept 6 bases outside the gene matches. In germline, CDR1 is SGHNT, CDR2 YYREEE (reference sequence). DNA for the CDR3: TGTGCCAGCAGCTTGGCGGGAGCGGGGAACTACGAGCAGTACTTC. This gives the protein CASSLAGAGNYEQYF. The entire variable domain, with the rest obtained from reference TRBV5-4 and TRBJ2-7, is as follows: ETGVTQSPTHLIKTRGQQVTLRCSSQSGHNTVSWYQQALGQGPQFIFQYYREEENGRGNFPPRFSGLQFPNYSSELNVNALELDDSALYLCASSLAGAGNYEQYFGPGTRLTVT.

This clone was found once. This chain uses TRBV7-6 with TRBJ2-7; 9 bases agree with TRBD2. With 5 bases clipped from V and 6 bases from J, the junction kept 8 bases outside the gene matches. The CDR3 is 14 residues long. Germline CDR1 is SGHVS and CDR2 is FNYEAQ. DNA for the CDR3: TGTGCCAGCAGCCCCTTAGCGGGAGTCCCCGAGCAGTACTTC. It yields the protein CASSPLAGVPEQYF.

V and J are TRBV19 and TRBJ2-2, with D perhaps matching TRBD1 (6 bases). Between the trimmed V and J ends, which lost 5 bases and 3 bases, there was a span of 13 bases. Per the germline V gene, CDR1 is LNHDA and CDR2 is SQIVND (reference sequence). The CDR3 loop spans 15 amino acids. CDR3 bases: TGTGCCAGTAGTCCAGGGACAAGGGACACCGGGGAGCTGTTTTTT. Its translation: CASSPGTRDTGELFF.

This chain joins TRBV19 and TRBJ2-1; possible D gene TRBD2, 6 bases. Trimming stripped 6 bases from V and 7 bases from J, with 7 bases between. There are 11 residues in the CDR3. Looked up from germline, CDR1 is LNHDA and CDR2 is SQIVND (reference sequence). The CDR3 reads CASRRGNEQFF. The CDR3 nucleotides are TGTGCCAGTAGACGGGGGAATGAGCAGTTCTTC. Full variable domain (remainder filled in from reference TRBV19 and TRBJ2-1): DGGITQSPKYLFRKEGQNVTLSCEQNLNHDAMYWYRQDPGQGLRLIYYSQIVNDFQKGDIAEGYSVSREKKESFPLTVTSAQKNPTAFYLCASRRGNEQFFGPGTRLTVL.

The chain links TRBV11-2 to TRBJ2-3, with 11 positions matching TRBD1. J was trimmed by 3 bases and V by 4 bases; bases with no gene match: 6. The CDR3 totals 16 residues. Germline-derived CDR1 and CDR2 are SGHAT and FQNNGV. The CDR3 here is CASSYRGQGETDTQYF. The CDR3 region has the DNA TGTGCCAGCAGCTACCGGGGACAGGGGGAAACAGATACGCAGTATTTT.

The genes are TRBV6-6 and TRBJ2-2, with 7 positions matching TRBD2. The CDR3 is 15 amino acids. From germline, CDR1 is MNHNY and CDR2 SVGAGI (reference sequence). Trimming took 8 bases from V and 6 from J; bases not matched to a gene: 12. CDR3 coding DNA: TGTGCCAGCCTCCCCGGGGAGGGGAGGGCCGGGGAGCTGTTTTTT. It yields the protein CASLPGEGRAGELFF.

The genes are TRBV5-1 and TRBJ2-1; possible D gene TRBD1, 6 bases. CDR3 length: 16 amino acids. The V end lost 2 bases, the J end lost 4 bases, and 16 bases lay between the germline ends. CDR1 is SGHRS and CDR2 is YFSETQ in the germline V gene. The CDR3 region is CASSFSIGGGYNEQFF. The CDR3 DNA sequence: TGCGCCAGCAGCTTCTCTATTGGGGGCGGTTACAATGAGCAGTTCTTC. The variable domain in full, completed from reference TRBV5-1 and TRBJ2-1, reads KAGVTQTPRYLIKTRGQQVTLSCSPISGHRSVSWYQQTPGQGLQFLFEYFSETQRNKGNFPGRFSGRQFSNSRSEMNVSTLELGDSALYLCASSFSIGGGYNEQFFGPGTRLTVL.

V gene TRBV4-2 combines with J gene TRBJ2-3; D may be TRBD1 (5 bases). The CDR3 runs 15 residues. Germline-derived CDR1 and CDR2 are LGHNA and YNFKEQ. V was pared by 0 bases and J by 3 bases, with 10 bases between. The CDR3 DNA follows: TGTGCCAGCAGCCAAGATCCAGGGTTTACAGATACGCAGTATTTT. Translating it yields CASSQDPGFTDTQYF.

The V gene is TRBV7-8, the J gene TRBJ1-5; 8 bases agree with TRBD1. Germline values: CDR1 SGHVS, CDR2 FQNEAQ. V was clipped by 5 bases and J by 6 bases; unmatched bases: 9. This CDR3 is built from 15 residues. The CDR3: CASSTPDRGLQPQHF. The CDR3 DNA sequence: TGTGCCAGCAGCACCCCCGACAGGGGCCTTCAGCCCCAGCATTTT. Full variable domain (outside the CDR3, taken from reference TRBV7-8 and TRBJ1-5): GAGVSQSPRYKVAKRGQDVALRCDPISGHVSLFWYQQALGQGPEFLTYFQNEAQLDKSGLPSDRFFAERPEGSVSTLKIQRTQQEDSAVYLCASSTPDRGLQPQHFGDGTRLSIL.

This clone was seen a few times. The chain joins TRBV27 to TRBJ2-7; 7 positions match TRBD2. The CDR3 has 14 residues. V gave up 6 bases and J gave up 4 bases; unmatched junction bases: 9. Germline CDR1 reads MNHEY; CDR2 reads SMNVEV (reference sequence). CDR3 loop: CASRMRESRYEQYF. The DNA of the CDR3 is TGTGCCAGCAGAATGCGGGAGAGCCGATACGAGCAGTACTTC.

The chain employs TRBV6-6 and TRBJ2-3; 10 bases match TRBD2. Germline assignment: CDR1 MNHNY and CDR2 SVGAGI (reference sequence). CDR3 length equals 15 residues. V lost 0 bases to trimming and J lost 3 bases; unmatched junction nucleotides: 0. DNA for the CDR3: TGTGCCAGCAGTTACTCGACTAGCGGGACAGATACGCAGTATTTT. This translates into CASSYSTSGTDTQYF.

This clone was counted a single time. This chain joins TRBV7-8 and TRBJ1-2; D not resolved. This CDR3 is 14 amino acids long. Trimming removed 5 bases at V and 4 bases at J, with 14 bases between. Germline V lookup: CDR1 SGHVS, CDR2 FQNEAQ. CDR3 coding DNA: TGTGCCAGCAGCCCTCAACGCAACAGCTATGGCTACACCTTC. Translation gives CASSPQRNSYGYTF.

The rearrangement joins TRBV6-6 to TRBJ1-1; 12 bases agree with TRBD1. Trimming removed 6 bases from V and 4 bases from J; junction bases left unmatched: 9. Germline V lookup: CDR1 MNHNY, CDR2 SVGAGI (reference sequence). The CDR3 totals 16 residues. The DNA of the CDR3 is TGTGCCAGCAGCCACGGGACAGGGGGCGAAAGCACTGAAGCTTTCTTT. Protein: CASSHGTGGESTEAFF.

The CDR3: CASRGQGVNAGELFF. The CDR3 DNA is TGCGCCAGCAGAGGACAGGGGGTTAACGCCGGGGAGCTGTTTTTT. V gene TRBV5-1 combines with J gene TRBJ2-2; 10 bases agree with TRBD1. V shed 5 bases and J 6 bases; nucleotides not matched to a gene: 7. The CDR3 has 15 residues. Germline values: CDR1 SGHRS, CDR2 YFSETQ.